This TCR beta chain was recovered during a study of memory CD4+ T cells and cytomegalovirus serostatus. Comment on this clone: The antigen is not known.

Single viable CD3+CD4+CD8-CD45RO+ cells were sorted as the memory CD4+ T cells. Donors' CMV status reflects serum IgG against pp150, pp28, p38, p52. Method: immunoSEQ multiplex PCR; TCRdb's copy keeps in-frame clones and lacks some. The table has over 40,000 clones, 82% seen once. Study-wide results and limits: CD4+ memory repertoires contained about 40% of the roughly 160 reported CMV TCRbeta sequences.

Specimen: memory CD4+ T cells from blood. The receptor was derived from an adult in good health and CMV-seronegative.

CDR3 in amino acids: CASGSGWQETQYF. Written as DNA, the CDR3 is TGTGCCAGCGGGTCGGGGTGGCAAGAGACCCAGTACTTC. The chain carries TRBV7-6 and TRBJ2-5; D might be TRBD2 (5 bases). The CDR3 is made up of 13 amino acids. Trimming cost V 8 bases and J 2 bases, with 12 bases left between them. CDR1 is SGHVS, CDR2 FNYEAQ, per germline.